The rows below give T cell receptor beta chains drawn from one sample of a study of T cell changes during pregnancy in multiple sclerosis. Clones were sequenced by immunoSEQ multiplex PCR, and TCRdb holds only the in-frame ones, with some missing. The sample shows roughly 100,000 clones, 91% of them seen only once. This sample comprised peripheral blood, obtained after pregnancy. Receptors originate from a female donor in good health, enrolled as a control in a pregnancy study. The CDR3 runs from the conserved cysteine through the conserved F or W. A D gene is named only where the DNA matches it firmly. For some rows the clone size is stated as once, few or many, or as a class when expanded; others skip it.

>TRBJ1-2|NA|TRBD1|TRBV28
CASSSTGYYGYTF
TGTGCCAGCAGTTCGACAGGGTACTATGGCTACACCTTC
>TRBJ2-1|NA|TRBD2|TRBV7-9
CASSPGLAGKNEQFF
TGTGCCAGCAGCCCGGGACTAGCGGGGAAAAATGAGCAGTTCTTC
>TRBJ2-7|NA|NA|TRBV19
CASSLADTQIGEQYF
TGTGCCAGTAGTTTAGCGGACACACAAATTGGTGAGCAGTACTTC
>TRBJ1-2|NA|TRBD1|TRBV19
CASSRGQGNGYTF
TGTGCCAGTAGTAGAGGACAGGGGAATGGCTACACCTTC
>TRBJ2-3|NA|TRBD2|TRBV10-3
CAISEEVAGGLESQYF
TGTGCCATCAGTGAGGAGGTAGCGGGGGGGCTTGAGTCGCAGTATTTT
>TRBJ2-7|NA|TRBD1|TRBV5-6
CASSPTWTGSGYEQYF
TGTGCCAGCAGCCCTACATGGACAGGGTCCGGCTACGAGCAGTACTTC
>TRBJ2-1|NA|TRBD2|TRBV4-2
CASSQGGGGYNEQFF
TGTGCCAGCAGCCAAGGTGGGGGGGGCTACAATGAGCAGTTCTTC
>TRBJ1-3|NA|NA|TRBV7-2
CASSFTWGPGNTIYF
TGTGCCAGCAGCTTCACATGGGGGCCTGGAAACACCATATATTTT
>TRBJ2-2|NA|NA|TRBV7-6
CASSLWTTNTGELFF
TGTGCCAGCAGCTTATGGACAACGAACACCGGGGAGCTGTTTTTT
>TRBJ1-4|once|TRBD1|TRBV2
CASSLTGGREKLFF
TGTGCCAGCAGTCTGACAGGGGGCAGGGAAAAACTGTTTTTT
>TRBJ1-1|NA|NA|TRBV9
CASSPGVGTEAFF
TGTGCCAGCAGCCCGGGGGTCGGCACTGAAGCTTTCTTT
>TRBJ1-1|NA|NA|TRBV15
CATSRDGGGSPAFF
TGTGCCACCAGCAGAGATGGGGGGGGCAGCCCGGCTTTCTTT
>TRBJ2-3|NA|TRBD2|TRBV6-6
CAGGRLNTQYF
TGCGCGGGGGGGAGGCTTAATACGCAGTATTTT
>TRBJ1-2|NA|NA|TRBV5-1
CASSSEGANYGYTF
TGCGCCAGCAGCAGCGAAGGGGCCAACTATGGCTACACCTTC
>TRBJ1-1|few|NA|TRBV10-3
CAISVQEGTEAFF
TGTGCCATCAGTGTCCAGGAGGGAACTGAAGCTTTCTTT
>TRBJ2-7|NA|NA|TRBV9
CASSVGQDYEQYF
TGTGCCAGCAGCGTAGGGCAGGACTACGAGCAGTACTTC
>TRBJ1-5|NA|NA|TRBV6-5
CASSRGNSNQPQHF
TGTGCCAGCAGTAGGGGGAATAGCAATCAGCCCCAGCATTTT
>TRBJ2-4|once|TRBD2|TRBV28
CASRGLAGGLAKNIQYF
TGTGCCAGCAGGGGACTAGCGGGGGGCCTAGCCAAAAACATTCAGTACTTC
>TRBJ2-7|NA|TRBD1|TRBV9
CASSATGTGVWEGDEQYF
TGTGCCAGCAGCGCGACCGGGACAGGGGTATGGGAAGGGGACGAGCAGTACTTC
>TRBJ2-1|NA|TRBD2|TRBV4-3
CASSQDRGTRPYNEQFF
TGCGCCAGCAGCCAAGATCGTGGGACTAGACCCTACAATGAGCAGTTCTTC
>TRBJ2-3|few|TRBD2|TRBV9
CASSVATSGGVSTDTQYF
TGTGCCAGCAGCGTAGCGACTAGCGGGGGGGTGAGCACAGATACGCAGTATTTT
>TRBJ1-6|NA|NA|TRBV28
CASSLLQGSDSPLHF
TGTGCCAGCAGTTTATTACAGGGATCCGATTCACCCCTCCACTTT
>TRBJ2-3|NA|NA|TRBV5-6
CASSLRGGRDTQYF
TGTGCCAGCAGCCTGAGGGGGGGCAGGGATACGCAGTATTTT
>TRBJ2-1|NA|NA|TRBV6-6
CASSTRDSKNEQFF
TGTGCCAGCAGTACCCGGGACTCCAAGAATGAGCAGTTCTTC
>TRBJ2-5|NA|TRBD1|TRBV7-2
CASSLQGQGGETQYF
TGTGCCAGCAGCCTTCAGGGACAGGGGGGAGAGACCCAGTACTTC
>TRBJ2-5|NA|TRBD2|TRBV9
CASSVSSSGGRAQYF
TGTGCCAGCAGCGTATCTAGCTCGGGGGGGCGAGCCCAGTACTTC
>TRBJ1-1|NA|NA|TRBV4-1
CASSQKAQQGHTEAFF
TGCGCCAGCAGCCAGAAGGCACAACAGGGTCACACTGAAGCTTTCTTT
>TRBJ2-1|NA|TRBD1|TRBV9
CASSAPKQGMYNEQFF
TGTGCCAGCAGCGCCCCCAAACAGGGGATGTACAATGAGCAGTTCTTC
>TRBJ1-2|NA|NA|TRBV30
CAWSPGGGYYGYTF
TGTGCCTGGAGCCCCGGGGGGGGGTACTATGGCTACACCTTC
>TRBJ2-5|NA|TRBD2|TRBV5-5
CASSFLASGGRQETQYF
TGTGCCAGCAGCTTCCTGGCTAGCGGGGGTAGACAAGAGACCCAGTACTTC
>TRBJ2-7|NA|TRBD1|TRBV6-6
CASSYQGQGWEQYF
TGTGCCAGCAGTTATCAGGGACAGGGGTGGGAGCAGTACTTC
>TRBJ2-2|NA|TRBD2|TRBV7-9
CASSVKRGGPGELFF
TGTGCCAGCAGCGTGAAGCGGGGGGGCCCCGGGGAGCTGTTTTTT
>TRBJ2-5|NA|NA|TRBV5-1
CASSEKARIQETQYF
TGCGCCAGCAGCGAAAAAGCCAGGATCCAAGAGACCCAGTACTTC
>TRBJ1-3|NA|TRBD1|TRBV2
CASRSSGQGFFSGNTIYF
TGTGCCAGCAGATCCTCGGGACAGGGCTTTTTCTCTGGAAACACCATATATTTT
>TRBJ1-2|NA|NA|TRBV4-3
CASSQASQGYYGYTF
TGCGCCAGCAGCCAAGCATCACAGGGTTATTATGGCTACACCTTC
>TRBJ2-5|NA|NA|TRBV14
CASSDTGAETQYF
TGTGCCAGCAGCGATACAGGTGCGGAGACCCAGTACTTC
>TRBJ2-7|once|TRBD1|TRBV27
CATKTGGEQYF
TGTGCCACCAAGACAGGGGGCGAGCAGTACTTC
>TRBJ1-6|NA|NA|TRBV5-1
CASSLHRASPLHF
TGCGCCAGCAGCCTTCACAGGGCATCACCCCTCCACTTT
>TRBJ1-4|once|NA|TRBV28
CASSVSGSQEKLFF
TGTGCCAGCTCGGTTTCCGGGTCTCAGGAAAAACTGTTTTTT
>TRBJ2-5|NA|NA|TRBV30
CAWSLTGRETQYF
TGTGCCTGGAGTCTGACGGGGAGGGAGACCCAGTACTTC
>TRBJ2-3|once|NA|TRBV4-2
CASSQERSRGLSTDTQYF
TGTGCCAGCAGCCAAGAACGCTCGCGGGGGCTATCCACAGATACGCAGTATTTT
>TRBJ1-6|NA|NA|TRBV5-5
CASSTDRNSPLHF
TGTGCCAGCAGCACCGACAGAAATTCACCCCTCCACTTT
>TRBJ2-5|once|TRBD1|TRBV4-2
CASSEPGQGAQETQYF
TGTGCCAGCAGCGAACCGGGACAGGGGGCTCAAGAGACCCAGTACTTC
>TRBJ2-5|NA|NA|TRBV2
CASSEVTGAETQYF
TGTGCCAGCAGTGAAGTGACAGGTGCGGAGACCCAGTACTTC
>TRBJ2-3|once|NA|TRBV6-5
CASSYSQAPDTQYF
TGTGCCAGCAGTTACTCCCAGGCACCGGATACGCAGTATTTT